One sample yielded the 22 T cell receptor beta chains listed below, sequenced in a study of technical replicates of blood from several donors. Sequencing was performed with immunoSEQ multiplex PCR; in TCRdb, only in-frame clones are kept and a portion is missing. Of tens of thousands of clones listed, roughly 94% are singletons. Input material: T cells isolated from PBMCs. These TCRs come from a human donor in good health.

The J gene is TRBJ2-3, the V gene TRBV27; D not resolved. This CDR3 region has 15 residues. Between the trimmed V and J ends, which lost 5 bases and 2 bases, there was a span of 14 bases. Germline CDR1 MNHEY, CDR2 SMNVEV (reference sequence). As DNA, the CDR3 is TGTGCCAGCAGTGTGACTCAACTCCTCACAGATACGCAGTATTTT. Its protein product is CASSVTQLLTDTQYF.

This sequence joins TRBV11-3 and TRBJ2-7; perhaps TRBD1 as D (6 bases). V lost 4 bases and J 7 bases, leaving 14 bases between the germline ends. The CDR3 has 13 amino acids. The germline V gene has CDR1 SGHNT and CDR2 YENEEA. CDR3 DNA sequence: TGTGCCAGCAGCTCGGCTATAGGGGGTGAGCAGTACTTC. It is translated as CASSSAIGGEQYF.

The CDR3 spells CASGWGQSYEQYF. The DNA of the CDR3 is TGTGCTAGTGGTTGGGGACAGTCCTACGAGCAGTACTTC. The chain uses TRBV12-5 and TRBJ2-7, with 7 bases lining up with TRBD1. The V gene's germline CDR1 is LGHNT and CDR2 FRNRAP. This CDR3 has 13 amino acids. V shed 4 bases and J 1 base; nucleotides not matched to a gene: 1. Complete variable domain (other parts from reference TRBV12-5 and TRBJ2-7): DARVTQTPRHKVTEMGQEVTMRCQPILGHNTVFWYRQTMMQGLELLAYFRNRAPLDDSGMPKDRFSAEMPDATLATLKIQPSEPRDSAVYFCASGWGQSYEQYFGPGTRLTVT.

The chain joins TRBV7-9 to TRBJ2-1, with 8 bases fitting TRBD2. CDR1 SEHNR and CDR2 FQNEAQ come from the germline V gene (reference sequence). This CDR3 has 12 amino acids. V was pared by 5 bases and J by 13 bases, with 7 bases of the junction left unmatched. CDR3 in DNA: TGTGCCAGCAGCCCCTCCAGCGGGAGTCAGTTCTTC. It translates to CASSPSSGSQFF.

The rearrangement joins TRBV10-3 to TRBJ1-1; TRBD1 might be the D (6 bases). The CDR3 spans 12 residues. Germline V gives CDR1 ENHRY, CDR2 SYGVKD. V lost 4 bases and J lost 8, with 11 bases in between. The chain's CDR3 is CAISGTDREAFF. CDR3 DNA: TGTGCCATCAGTGGGACAGACAGAGAAGCTTTCTTT.

The chain employs TRBV10-1 and TRBJ2-3, with 9 bases lining up with TRBD2. The CDR3 loop spans 14 amino acids. J lost 3 bases, V lost 5 bases, and 3 bases had no gene match. Germline V CDR1 and CDR2: WNHNN, SYGVQD (reference sequence). The CDR3 DNA follows: TGCGCCAGCAGTAGTAGCGGGAGAACAGATACGCAGTATTTT. It yields the protein CASSSSGRTDTQYF.

The V call is TRBV2, the J call TRBJ2-5, with a tentative D call TRBD2 (5 bases). The germline V gene encodes CDR1 SNHLY and CDR2 FYNNEI. This CDR3 is built from 17 residues. V was cut by 3 bases and J by 4 bases, with 21 bases left in between. CDR3 sequence reads: CASSEEAPLVVRETQYF. DNA of the CDR3: TGTGCCAGCAGTGAGGAGGCCCCCTTGGTTGTTAGAGAGACCCAGTACTTC.

This rearrangement joins TRBV5-1 to TRBJ1-2; maybe TRBD1 (5 bases). The CDR3 is 13 amino acids. CDR1 SGHRS and CDR2 YFSETQ come from the germline V gene. Trimming removed 4 bases at V and 6 bases at J, with 13 bases between. The CDR3 region is CASSATDLNGYTF. The CDR3 DNA is TGCGCCAGCAGCGCGACAGACCTTAATGGCTACACCTTC.

The CDR3 is CASSSSSSYEQYF. In DNA form, the CDR3 reads TGTGCCAGCAGCTCCTCTAGCTCCTACGAGCAGTACTTC. The rearrangement links TRBV7-3 to TRBJ2-7; D unresolved. Trimming pared 4 bases from V and 0 bases from J, leaving 7 bases between. There are 13 residues in the CDR3. Germline assignment: CDR1 SGHTA and CDR2 FQGTGA.

The chain has TRBV5-6 and TRBJ2-3; 7 bases line up with TRBD1. V lost 2 bases and J lost 4; bases outside the gene matches: 1. The CDR3 length is 13 residues. CDR1 SGHDT and CDR2 YYEEEE come from the germline V gene. The CDR3 nucleotides read TGTGCCAGCAGCTTCCAGGGGGCAGATACGCAGTATTTT. This encodes CASSFQGADTQYF.

This clone was seen just once. The rearrangement links TRBV5-6 to TRBJ2-7; 10 bases align to TRBD1. This CDR3 comprises 15 residues. The germline V gene has CDR1 SGHDT and CDR2 YYEEEE. Trimming at V came to 0 bases and at J to 6 bases, leaving 6 bases not matched to a gene. CDR3 sequence reads: CASSLGTGGIGEQYF. In DNA form, the CDR3 reads TGTGCCAGCAGCTTGGGGACAGGGGGAATCGGCGAGCAGTACTTC.

V and J are TRBV7-2 and TRBJ2-7, with 9 bases lining up with TRBD2. The CDR3 length is 14 residues. Trimming took 4 bases from V and 3 from J; bases not matched to a gene: 4. In germline, CDR1 is SGHTA, CDR2 FQGNSA. The CDR3 here is CASSYGLASYEQYF. The CDR3 region has the DNA TGTGCCAGCAGCTACGGACTAGCGAGCTACGAGCAGTACTTC.

The chain employs TRBV27 and TRBJ2-5, with D unresolved. CDR1 is MNHEY and CDR2 is SMNVEV in the germline V gene (reference sequence). V was trimmed by 0 bases and J by 2 bases, leaving 10 bases between them. The CDR3 contains 15 residues. The CDR3 protein is CASSLSFRSQETQYF. The CDR3 DNA reads TGTGCCAGCAGTTTATCGTTTCGGTCGCAAGAGACCCAGTACTTC.

This clone was observed a few times. J is TRBJ1-5 and V is TRBV7-2; a weak D match, TRBD1 (5 bases). The germline V and J ends were trimmed by 4 bases and 0 bases, with 10 bases remaining between them. The CDR3 totals 15 residues. CDR1 and CDR2 from the germline V gene are SGHTA and FQGNSA. CDR3 coding DNA: TGTGCCAGCAGCTACCAGGGAGGTAGCAATCAGCCCCAGCATTTT. This codes for CASSYQGGSNQPQHF.

The chain uses TRBV4-3 and TRBJ2-1; D remains ambiguous. Germline V CDR1 and CDR2: LGHNA, YSLEER. This CDR3 contains 13 residues. The V gene lost 4 bases and the J gene lost 6 bases, with 10 bases spanning the gap. The CDR3 protein is CASSLSVGNEQFF. The CDR3, as DNA: TGCGCCAGCAGCCTAAGTGTCGGCAATGAGCAGTTCTTC.

The chain is built from TRBV6-1 and TRBJ2-7; 7 nucleotides match TRBD1. The J segment lost 2 bases and the V segment lost 8 bases, leaving 3 bases of the junction unmatched. This CDR3 spans 12 amino acids. Germline-derived CDR1 and CDR2 are MNHNS and SASEGT. The CDR3 coding sequence is TGTGCCAGCCGGCAGGGGGCCTACGAGCAGTACTTC. Amino acids: CASRQGAYEQYF.

The chain recombines TRBV10-1 with TRBJ2-7, with 7 bases fitting TRBD2. V gave up 9 bases and J gave up 5 bases; unmatched junction bases: 16. The germline CDR1 and CDR2 sequences are WNHNN and SYGVQD (reference sequence). The CDR3 contains 15 residues. The CDR3 loop is CARDLYGGGDHEQYF. For the CDR3, the DNA is TGCGCCAGAGATCTATACGGGGGAGGGGACCACGAGCAGTACTTC.

Only one count was recorded for this clone. The chain joins TRBV27 to TRBJ2-7; D perhaps matches TRBD1 (5 bases). Germline CDR1 and CDR2: MNHEY and SMNVEV (reference sequence). CDR3 length equals 13 residues. V lost 0 bases and J 2 bases, leaving 5 bases between the germline ends. The CDR3 reads CASSLSGAYEQYF. CDR3 sequence (DNA): TGTGCCAGCAGTTTATCAGGGGCCTACGAGCAGTACTTC.

The J gene is TRBJ2-5, the V gene TRBV11-3; tentative D call: TRBD2 (5 bases). With 3 bases removed from V and 4 bases from J, the gap between germline ends came to 6 bases. This CDR3 has 12 amino acids. CDR1 and CDR2 (germline): SGHNT, YENEEA. The CDR3 reads CASSFGVETQYF. DNA of the CDR3: TGTGCCAGCAGCTTCGGGGTAGAGACCCAGTACTTC.

The chain has TRBV7-2 and TRBJ2-1; unclear D gene. CDR3 length equals 14 residues. Per the germline V gene, CDR1 is SGHTA and CDR2 is FQGNSA. The V gene lost 1 base and the J gene lost 7 bases, with 11 bases spanning the gap. The CDR3 loop reads CASSLVFTLNEQFF. The CDR3 bases are TGTGCCAGCAGCTTAGTTTTCACACTAAATGAGCAGTTCTTC.

J is TRBJ2-2 and V is TRBV28, with 8 positions matching TRBD1. Trimming removed 3 bases from V and 3 bases from J; junction bases left unmatched: 0. The germline CDR1 and CDR2 sequences are MDHEN and SYDVKM. The CDR3 loop spans 14 amino acids. The CDR3 loop reads CASSLTGDTGELFF. The CDR3 nucleotides read TGTGCCAGCAGTTTGACAGGGGACACCGGGGAGCTGTTTTTT.

The V call is TRBV5-5, the J call TRBJ1-3; 9 bases map to TRBD1. CDR3 size: 17 residues. CDR1 and CDR2 (germline): SGHKS, YYEKEE (reference sequence). J gave up 4 bases and V 0 bases, and 8 bases lay outside the gene matches. CDR3 in DNA: TGTGCCAGCAGCTTGGACCCGGGACAGGGACAAGGAAACACCATATATTTT. It specifies CASSLDPGQGQGNTIYF.